This T cell receptor beta chain was sequenced during a study of multiple sclerosis patients with progressive multifocal leukoencephalopathy. CDR3 size: 15 residues. Germline-derived CDR1 and CDR2 are KGHSH and LQKENI. Trimming removed 3 bases from V and 0 bases from J, with 11 bases in between. Time point indicated: before natalizumab initiation. Some clones are missing from TCRdb's copy, which holds only in-frame ones; the method was immunoSEQ multiplex PCR. This sample has about 28,000 clones, with 70% to 90% found just once. This sequence originates from a human donor with multiple sclerosis. This chain connects TRBV18 to TRBJ1-1; D ambiguous. Sequencing input: PBMCs. In DNA form, the CDR3 reads TGTGCCAGCTCACCGGTGGGCAGATTGAACACTGAAGCTTTCTTT. Residues: CASSPVGRLNTEAFF.